Each of the 11 T cell receptor beta chains below was sequenced from the same sample in a study of shared clonotypes between healthy human individuals. Sequencing was performed with immunoSEQ multiplex PCR; in TCRdb, only in-frame clones are kept and a portion is missing. This sample has roughly 570,000 clones, with about 98% found just once. Naive CD8 cells, CD45RO-negative and positively selected for CCR7, excluded terminally differentiated effector memory CD45RA+ cells. The sequenced sample was naive CD8+ T cells sorted from blood. The receptors shown here come from a man aged 30 to 45 in good health.

A single count supports this clone. The genes are TRBV5-4 and TRBJ2-2; tentative D call: TRBD2 (6 bases). Between the trimmed V and J ends, which lost 4 bases and 1 base, there was a span of 17 bases. CDR3 length equals 17 residues. The germline V gene encodes CDR1 SGHNT and CDR2 YYREEE (reference sequence). This chain's CDR3 is CASSPLGGVMNTGELFF. The CDR3, as DNA: TGTGCCAGCAGCCCTTTGGGGGGAGTAATGAACACCGGGGAGCTGTTTTTT.

V and J are TRBV9 and TRBJ2-2, with D perhaps being TRBD1 or TRBD2 (6 bases each). Germline V CDR1 and CDR2: SGDLS, YYNGEE. The ends were cut back, 1 base at V and 1 base at J, with 20 bases in the middle. The CDR3 is 19 amino acids. The CDR3 loop is CASSVMPMGGVGNTGELFF. In DNA, the CDR3 is TGTGCCAGCAGCGTAATGCCCATGGGGGGCGTCGGGAACACCGGGGAGCTGTTTTTT.

The CDR3 loop is CAWSSGNTGELFF. CDR3 nucleotide sequence: TGTGCCTGGAGTAGCGGGAACACCGGGGAGCTGTTTTTT. This sequence joins TRBV30 and TRBJ2-2; D may be TRBD2 (5 bases). CDR3 length equals 13 residues. With 2 bases removed from V and 1 base from J, the gap between germline ends came to 5 bases. Germline lookup yields CDR1 GTSNPN and CDR2 SVGIG (reference sequence).

The rearrangement uses TRBV7-8 and TRBJ2-4; D is unresolved. Germline V lookup: CDR1 SGHVS, CDR2 FQNEAQ. Trimming left V 5 bases short and J 10 bases short, with 15 bases between. The CDR3 consists of 13 residues. The CDR3 protein is CASSSDSLPIQYF. The CDR3 region has the DNA TGTGCCAGCAGCAGTGACTCCCTGCCGATTCAGTACTTC.

V and J are TRBV7-6 and TRBJ2-3; possibly TRBD2 for D (6 bases). This CDR3 is built from 17 residues. Germline lookup yields CDR1 SGHVS and CDR2 FNYEAQ. Trimming left V 5 bases short and J 5 bases short, with 23 bases between. The CDR3 is CASSGPRSQEEGDTQYF. The CDR3 DNA reads as TGTGCCAGCAGCGGCCCCCGGTCCCAAGAGGAGGGAGATACGCAGTATTTT. The whole variable domain, remainder taken from reference TRBV7-6 and TRBJ2-3, is GAGVSQSPRYKVTKRGQDVALRCDPISGHVSLYWYRQALGQGPEFLTYFNYEAQQDKSGLPNDRFSAERPEGSISTLTIQRTEQRDSAMYRCASSGPRSQEEGDTQYFGPGTRLTVL.

The chain is built from TRBV27 and TRBJ1-2; D gene unclear. The CDR3 extends over 13 amino acids. The germline V gene has CDR1 MNHEY and CDR2 SMNVEV (reference sequence). V lost 6 bases and J 7 bases, leaving 15 bases between the germline ends. CDR3 sequence (DNA): TGTGCCAGCAGAACTAGGGAAGACGGTGGCTACACCTTC. Protein product: CASRTREDGGYTF.

This sequence joins TRBV6-1 and TRBJ1-1, with a weak D call TRBD1 (5 bases). The ends were cut back, 7 bases at V and 7 bases at J, with 19 bases in the middle. The length of the CDR3 is 14 residues. In germline, CDR1 is MNHNS, CDR2 SASEGT. The CDR3 DNA sequence: TGTGCCAGCAACAAGTGGGGCAGGACTCTTGAAGCTTTCTTT. Translation gives CASNKWGRTLEAFF.

V usage is TRBV27 and J usage is TRBJ2-3; TRBD2 aligns across 13 bases. Germline CDR1 and CDR2: MNHEY and SMNVEV (reference sequence). This CDR3 region has 16 residues. Germline trimming cut 7 bases from V and 4 bases from J; bases unmatched to any gene: 8. CDR3 residues: CASTRTSGRSADTQYF. The CDR3 region has the DNA TGTGCCAGCACCCGGACTAGCGGGAGATCGGCAGATACGCAGTATTTT.

CDR3 region: CASSQDGGQGLHEQYF. CDR3 bases: TGCGCCAGCAGCCAAGATGGGGGACAGGGCCTCCACGAGCAGTACTTC. This chain uses TRBV4-1 with TRBJ2-7, with 9 bases fitting TRBD1. Germline trimming cut 0 bases from V and 5 bases from J; bases unmatched to any gene: 8. Germline CDR1 MGHRA, CDR2 YSYEKL. There are 16 residues in the CDR3.

The count of this clone is one. The sample carries other DNA sequences with the same CDR3. The gene calls are TRBV27 and TRBJ1-2, with D possibly being TRBD1 (5 bases). Germline V gives CDR1 MNHEY, CDR2 SMNVEV (reference sequence). The CDR3 covers 13 residues. The V end lost 3 bases, the J end lost 7 bases, and 12 bases lay between the germline ends. CDR3 DNA: TGTGCCAGCAGTTTGGGAGGGGCCGGTGGCTACACCTTC. It specifies CASSLGGAGGYTF.

The chain couples TRBV4-1 to TRBJ2-7; TRBD1 agrees at 7 bases. The germline gives CDR1 MGHRA, CDR2 YSYEKL. The CDR3 extends over 14 amino acids. V was clipped by 5 bases and J by 3 bases; unmatched bases: 7. CDR3 coding DNA: TGCGCCAGCAGCGTGAGGACAGGAAGCTACGAGCAGTACTTC. Protein: CASSVRTGSYEQYF.